This T cell receptor beta chain was profiled in a study of cytomegalovirus exposure and HLA in healthy donors. PCR primers comprised 60 Vbeta and 13 Jbeta primers. Measured with immunoSEQ multiplex PCR; TCRdb has only the in-frame clones, and not every one. The sample lists approximately 110,000 clones; 77% were seen once. A note on this clone: Mismatch with germline at one junction end may stem from a read error.

Germline loops: CDR1 MNHNS, CDR2 SASEGT. The CDR3 length is 14 residues. This receptor was obtained from a middle-aged woman in good health and CMV-seropositive. The sequenced material came from PBMCs. The V and J genes are TRBV6-1 and TRBJ1-1, with no clear D. The CDR3 DNA follows: TGTGCCAGCAGAAGAGAACTCCTGAACGCTGAAGCTTTCTTT. It codes for CASRRELLNAEAFF.